This T cell receptor (beta chain) was recorded in a study of blood T cell repertoires in COVID-19. The overall study: Specimens from acute and convalescent COVID-19 originated in the United States, Italy and Spain. Sample material is recorded as cDNA or gDNA derived from T cells, B-cell-depleted T cells, or PBMCs.

Generated by immunoSEQ multiplex PCR, the TCRdb table keeps only in-frame clones and is missing some. The table lists tens of thousands of clones, about 87% of them singletons. The CDR3 sequence is 14 residues long. Deletions cut 4 bases from V and 1 base from J, with 10 bases between. CDR1 is KGHSH, CDR2 LQKENI, per germline. The sequence came from a man aged 55-75 years with acute or convalescent COVID-19. This chain joins TRBV18 and TRBJ2-5; maybe TRBD1 (5 bases). The sequenced sample was peripheral blood. In nucleotides, the CDR3 is TGTGCCAGCTCACTTCGTCAGGGCCAAGAGACCCAGTACTTC. Protein sequence: CASSLRQGQETQYF.